This T cell receptor (beta chain) appears in the sequencing data of a study of T-cell reconstitution after alpha-beta-depleted transplantation in children. During its preparation, the TCRbeta library received unique molecular identifiers. TCRdb re-called the PCR reads through MiXCR, storing one row per CDR3 protein. The sample holds about 340,000 distinct CDR3 sequences, about a tenth seen once. This clonotype showed up just a few times. This CDR3 has 18 amino acids. The V end was cut by 1 base, the J end by 5 bases, with 23 bases between. Germline loops: CDR1 SGHNT, CDR2 YYREEE (reference sequence). The V and J genes are TRBV5-4 and TRBJ2-3; maybe TRBD2 (5 bases). The sequencing here drew on PBMCs from the stem cell graft donor, taken from the stem cell graft. The receptor's source is a human donor who donated a stem cell graft to a child with acute lymphoblastic leukemia. The CDR3 DNA sequence: TGTGCCAGCAGCTTGCTTGGGCGGAGTGGCCCTCGGGGAGATACGCAGTATTTT. This sequence encodes CASSLLGRSGPRGDTQYF.